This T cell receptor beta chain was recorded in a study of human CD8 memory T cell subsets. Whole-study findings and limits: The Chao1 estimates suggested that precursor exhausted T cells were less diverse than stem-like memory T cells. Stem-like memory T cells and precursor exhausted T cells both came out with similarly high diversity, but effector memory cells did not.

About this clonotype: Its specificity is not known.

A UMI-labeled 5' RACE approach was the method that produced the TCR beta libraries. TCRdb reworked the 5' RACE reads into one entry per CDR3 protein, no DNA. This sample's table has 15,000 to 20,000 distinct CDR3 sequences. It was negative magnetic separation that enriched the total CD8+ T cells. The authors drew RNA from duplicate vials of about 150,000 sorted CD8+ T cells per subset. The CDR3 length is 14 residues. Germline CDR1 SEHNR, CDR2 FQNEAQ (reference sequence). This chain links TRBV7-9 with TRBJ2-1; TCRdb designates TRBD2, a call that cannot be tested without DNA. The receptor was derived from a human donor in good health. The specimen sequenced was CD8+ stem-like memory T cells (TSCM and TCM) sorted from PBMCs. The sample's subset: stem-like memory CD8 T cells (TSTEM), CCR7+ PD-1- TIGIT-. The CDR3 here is CASSSTSGSNEQFF.